This T cell receptor beta chain came from a study of T cells after yellow fever vaccination. Germline loops: CDR1 SGHTA, CDR2 FQGTGA. The CDR3 runs to 14 residues. V was clipped by 6 bases and J by 10 bases, with 21 bases between them. One entry per CDR3 protein, called by TCRdb with MiXCR from the 5' RACE reads. The repertoire holds 500,000 to 650,000 distinct CDR3 sequences, with 17% as singletons. In this sample, this clonotype turned up a few times. Antigen: not known. Study-wide results and limits: Abundant clonotypes from the bulk population could get into FACS-sorted repertoires as contaminants. Some clonotypes were seen in both the CD4 and the CD8 compartments. These made up a small share and likely arose from convergent recombination.

The receptor was isolated from a man younger than 35 who received the YFV17D yellow fever vaccine. The material was PBMCs, obtained around 5 days after the first yellow fever vaccination. The chain combines TRBV7-3 with TRBJ1-1; D not certain. CDR3 protein: CASRLASGGPVAFF. CDR3 in DNA: TGTGCCAGCAGGCTTGCCTCGGGTGGCCCGGTAGCTTTCTTT.